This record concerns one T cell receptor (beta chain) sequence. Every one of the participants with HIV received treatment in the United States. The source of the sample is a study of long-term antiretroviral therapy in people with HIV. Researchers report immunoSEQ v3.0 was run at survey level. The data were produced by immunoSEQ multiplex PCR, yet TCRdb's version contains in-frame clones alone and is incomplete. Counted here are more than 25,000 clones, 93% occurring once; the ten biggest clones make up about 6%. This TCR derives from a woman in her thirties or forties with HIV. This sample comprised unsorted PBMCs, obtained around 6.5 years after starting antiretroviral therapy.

The CDR3, as DNA: TGCGCCAGCAGCCCCTCCGGACCATTCGGGGCCGGGGAGCTGTTTTTT. As protein: CASSPSGPFGAGELFF. This chain connects TRBV5-1 to TRBJ2-2, with D perhaps TRBD2 (5 bases). The CDR3 loop spans 16 amino acids. Trimming pared 4 bases from V and 6 bases from J, leaving 19 bases between. Germline loops: CDR1 SGHRS, CDR2 YFSETQ.